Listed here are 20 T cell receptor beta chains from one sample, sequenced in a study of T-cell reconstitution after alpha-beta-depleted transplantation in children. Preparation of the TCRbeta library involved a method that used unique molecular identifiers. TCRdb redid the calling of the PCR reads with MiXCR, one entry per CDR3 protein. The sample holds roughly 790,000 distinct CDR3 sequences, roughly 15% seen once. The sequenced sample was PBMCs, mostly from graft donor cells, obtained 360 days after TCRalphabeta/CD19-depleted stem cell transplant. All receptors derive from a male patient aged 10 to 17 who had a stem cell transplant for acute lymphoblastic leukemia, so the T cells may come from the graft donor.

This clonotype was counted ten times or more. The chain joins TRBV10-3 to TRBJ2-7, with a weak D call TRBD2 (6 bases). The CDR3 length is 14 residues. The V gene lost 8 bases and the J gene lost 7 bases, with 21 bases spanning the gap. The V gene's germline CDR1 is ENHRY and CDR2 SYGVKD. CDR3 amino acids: CAIWTGTAGNEQYF. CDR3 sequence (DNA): TGTGCCATCTGGACCGGGACGGCGGGGAATGAGCAGTACTTC.

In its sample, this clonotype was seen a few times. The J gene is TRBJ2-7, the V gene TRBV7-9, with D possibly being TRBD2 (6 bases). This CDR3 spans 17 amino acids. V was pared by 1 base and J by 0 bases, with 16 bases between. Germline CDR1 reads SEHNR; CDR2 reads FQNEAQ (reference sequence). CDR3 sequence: CASSLGSTRDSSYEQYF. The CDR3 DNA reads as TGTGCCAGCAGCTTAGGTTCCACGCGGGATAGCTCCTACGAGCAGTACTTC. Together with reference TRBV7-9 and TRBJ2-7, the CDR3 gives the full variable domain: DTGVSQNPRHKITKRGQNVTFRCDPISEHNRLYWYRQTLGQGPEFLTYFQNEAQLEKSRLLSDRFSAERPKGSFSTLEIQRTEQGDSAMYLCASSLGSTRDSSYEQYFGPGTRLTVT.

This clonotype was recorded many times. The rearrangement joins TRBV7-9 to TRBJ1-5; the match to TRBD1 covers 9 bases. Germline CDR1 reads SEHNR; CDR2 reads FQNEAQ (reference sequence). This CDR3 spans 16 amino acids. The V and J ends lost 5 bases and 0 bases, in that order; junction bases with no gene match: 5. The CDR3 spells CASSANRGLSNQPQHF. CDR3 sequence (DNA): TGTGCCAGCAGCGCGAACAGGGGGCTTAGCAATCAGCCCCAGCATTTT.

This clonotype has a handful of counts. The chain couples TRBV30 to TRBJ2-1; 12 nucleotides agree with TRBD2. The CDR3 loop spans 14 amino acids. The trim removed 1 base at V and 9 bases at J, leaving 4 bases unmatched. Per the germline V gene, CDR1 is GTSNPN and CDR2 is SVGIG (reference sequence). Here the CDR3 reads CAWSAGLAGSEQFF. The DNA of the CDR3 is TGTGCCTGGAGTGCTGGACTAGCGGGAAGTGAGCAGTTCTTC.

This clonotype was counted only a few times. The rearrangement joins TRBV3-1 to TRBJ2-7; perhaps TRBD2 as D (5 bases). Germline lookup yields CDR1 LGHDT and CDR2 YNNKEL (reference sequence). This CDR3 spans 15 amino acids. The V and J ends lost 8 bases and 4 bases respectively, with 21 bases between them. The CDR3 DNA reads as TGTGCCAGCGCCCCAAGGTTGGCGGGTATTTACGAGCAGTACTTC. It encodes CASAPRLAGIYEQYF.

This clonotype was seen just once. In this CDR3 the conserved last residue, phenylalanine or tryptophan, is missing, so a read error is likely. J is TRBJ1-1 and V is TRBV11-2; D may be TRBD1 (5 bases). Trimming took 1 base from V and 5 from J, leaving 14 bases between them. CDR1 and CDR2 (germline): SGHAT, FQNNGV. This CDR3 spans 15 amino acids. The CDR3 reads CASSLVGGGKTEAFC. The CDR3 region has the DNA TGTGCCAGCAGCTTAGTCGGCGGGGGAAAGACTGAAGCTTTCTGT.

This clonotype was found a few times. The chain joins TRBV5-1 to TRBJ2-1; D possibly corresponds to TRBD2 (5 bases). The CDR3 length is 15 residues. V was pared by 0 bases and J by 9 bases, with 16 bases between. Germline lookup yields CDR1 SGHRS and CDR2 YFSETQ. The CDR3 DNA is TGCGCCAGCAGCTTGGTTCCGGGAAAGGCGGGTGAGCAGTTCTTC. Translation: CASSLVPGKAGEQFF. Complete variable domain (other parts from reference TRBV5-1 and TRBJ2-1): KAGVTQTPRYLIKTRGQQVTLSCSPISGHRSVSWYQQTPGQGLQFLFEYFSETQRNKGNFPGRFSGRQFSNSRSEMNVSTLELGDSALYLCASSLVPGKAGEQFFGPGTRLTVL.

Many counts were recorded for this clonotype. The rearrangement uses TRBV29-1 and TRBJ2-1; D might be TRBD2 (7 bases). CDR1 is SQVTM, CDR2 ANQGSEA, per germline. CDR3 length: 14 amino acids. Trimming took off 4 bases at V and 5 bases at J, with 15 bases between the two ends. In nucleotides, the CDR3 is TGCAGCGTTGGAGGGGGGGAGGAGAACAATGAGCAGTTCTTC. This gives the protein CSVGGGEENNEQFF.

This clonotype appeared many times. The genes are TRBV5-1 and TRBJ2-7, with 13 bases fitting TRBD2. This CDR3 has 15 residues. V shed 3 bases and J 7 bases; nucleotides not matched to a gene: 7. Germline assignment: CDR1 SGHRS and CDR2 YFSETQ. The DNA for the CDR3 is TGCGCCAGCAGCTCCCGACTAGCGGGAGGAGGGGAGCAGTACTTC. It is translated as CASSSRLAGGGEQYF.

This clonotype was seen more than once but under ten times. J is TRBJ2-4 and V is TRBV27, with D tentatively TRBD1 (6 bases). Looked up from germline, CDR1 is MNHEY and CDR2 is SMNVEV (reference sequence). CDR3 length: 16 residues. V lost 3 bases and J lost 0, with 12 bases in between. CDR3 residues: CASSLWAGVAKNIQYF. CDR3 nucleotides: TGTGCCAGCAGTTTGTGGGCAGGGGTAGCCAAAAACATTCAGTACTTC.

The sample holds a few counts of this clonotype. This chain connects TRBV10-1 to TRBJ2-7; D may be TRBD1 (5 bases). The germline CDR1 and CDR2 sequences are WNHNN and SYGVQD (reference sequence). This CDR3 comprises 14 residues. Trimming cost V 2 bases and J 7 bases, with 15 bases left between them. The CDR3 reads CASSEPGREGEQYF. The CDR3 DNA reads TGCGCCAGCAGTGAGCCCGGCAGGGAAGGGGAGCAGTACTTC.

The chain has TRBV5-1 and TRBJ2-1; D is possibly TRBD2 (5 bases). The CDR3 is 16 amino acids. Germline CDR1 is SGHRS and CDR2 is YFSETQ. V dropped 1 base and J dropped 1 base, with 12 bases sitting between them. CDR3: CASSLIAPGSYNEQFF. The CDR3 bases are TGCGCCAGCAGCTTGATTGCGCCGGGGTCCTACAATGAGCAGTTCTTC.

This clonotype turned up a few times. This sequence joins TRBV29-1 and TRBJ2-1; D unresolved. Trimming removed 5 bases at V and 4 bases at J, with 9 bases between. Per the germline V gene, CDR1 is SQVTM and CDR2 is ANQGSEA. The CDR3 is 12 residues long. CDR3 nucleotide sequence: TGCAGCGTTACGGACGGATACAATGAGCAGTTCTTC. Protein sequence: CSVTDGYNEQFF.

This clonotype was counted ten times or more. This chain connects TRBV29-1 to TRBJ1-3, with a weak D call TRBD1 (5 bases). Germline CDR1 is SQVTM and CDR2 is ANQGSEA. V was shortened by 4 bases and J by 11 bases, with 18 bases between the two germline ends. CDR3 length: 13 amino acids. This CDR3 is CSVGDRSNAAIYF. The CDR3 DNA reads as TGCAGCGTTGGAGACAGATCAAACGCCGCCATATATTTT.

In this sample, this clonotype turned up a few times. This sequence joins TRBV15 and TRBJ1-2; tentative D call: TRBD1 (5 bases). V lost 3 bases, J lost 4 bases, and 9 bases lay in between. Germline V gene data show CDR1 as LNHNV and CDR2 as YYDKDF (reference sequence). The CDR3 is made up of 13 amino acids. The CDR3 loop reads CATSSRQFYGYTF. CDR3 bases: TGTGCCACCAGCAGTCGACAGTTCTATGGCTACACCTTC.

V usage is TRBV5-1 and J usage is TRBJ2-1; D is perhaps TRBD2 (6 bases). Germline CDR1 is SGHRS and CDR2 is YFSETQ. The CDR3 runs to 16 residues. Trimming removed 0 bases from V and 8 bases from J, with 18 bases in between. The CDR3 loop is CASSLALYREIDEQFF. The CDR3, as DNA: TGCGCCAGCAGCTTGGCCCTCTACCGGGAGATCGATGAGCAGTTCTTC.

CDR3 DNA sequence: TGTGCCAGCAGCTTGCTAGCGGACTTCACAGATACGCAGTATTTT. It specifies CASSLLADFTDTQYF. The chain links TRBV5-6 to TRBJ2-3; 7 positions match TRBD2. The V gene's germline CDR1 is SGHDT and CDR2 YYEEEE. The ends lost 1 base at V and 2 bases at J; junction bases unmatched: 4. This CDR3 has 15 amino acids.

The CDR3 protein is CSVEGRGWSYNEQFF. DNA for the CDR3: TGCAGCGTTGAAGGTCGGGGTTGGTCGTACAATGAGCAGTTCTTC. This sequence joins TRBV29-1 and TRBJ2-1; TRBD2 is a possible D gene (5 bases). Germline lookup yields CDR1 SQVTM and CDR2 ANQGSEA. V dropped 1 base and J dropped 4 bases, with 14 bases sitting between them. This CDR3 region has 15 residues.

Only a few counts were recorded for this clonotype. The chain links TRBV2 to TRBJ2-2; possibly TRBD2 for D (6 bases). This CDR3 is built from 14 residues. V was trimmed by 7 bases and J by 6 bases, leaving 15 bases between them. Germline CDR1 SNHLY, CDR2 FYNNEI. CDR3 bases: TGTGCCAGCATTTTCGGTGGGGAGGCCGGGGAGCTGTTTTTT. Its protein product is CASIFGGEAGELFF.

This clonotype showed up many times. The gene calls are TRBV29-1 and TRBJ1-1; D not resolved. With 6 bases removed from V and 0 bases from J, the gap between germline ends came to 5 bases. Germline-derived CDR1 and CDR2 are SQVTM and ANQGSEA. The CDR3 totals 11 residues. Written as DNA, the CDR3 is TGCAGCGTGGCCCTGAACACTGAAGCTTTCTTT. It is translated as CSVALNTEAFF. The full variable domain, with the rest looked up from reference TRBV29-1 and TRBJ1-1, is SAVISQKPSRDICQRGTSLTIQCQVDSQVTMMFWYRQQPGQSLTLIATANQGSEATYESGFVIDKFPISRPNLTFSTLTVSNMSPEDSSIYLCSVALNTEAFFGQGTRLTVV.